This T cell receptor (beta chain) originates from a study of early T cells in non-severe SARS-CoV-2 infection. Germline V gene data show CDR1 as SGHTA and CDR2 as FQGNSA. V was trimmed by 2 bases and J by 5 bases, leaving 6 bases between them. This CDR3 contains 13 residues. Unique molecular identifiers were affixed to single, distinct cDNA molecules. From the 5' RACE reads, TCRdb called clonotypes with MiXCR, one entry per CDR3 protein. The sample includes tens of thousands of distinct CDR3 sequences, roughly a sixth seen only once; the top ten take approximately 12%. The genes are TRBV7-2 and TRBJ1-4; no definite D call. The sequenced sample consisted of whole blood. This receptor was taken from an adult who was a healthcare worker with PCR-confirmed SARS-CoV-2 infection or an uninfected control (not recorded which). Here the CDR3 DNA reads TGTGCCAGCAGCTTACGGCAAAATGAAAAACTGTTTTTT. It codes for CASSLRQNEKLFF. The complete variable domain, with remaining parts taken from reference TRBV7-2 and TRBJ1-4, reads GAGVSQSPSNKVTEKGKDVELRCDPISGHTALYWYRQSLGQGLEFLIYFQGNSAPDKSGLPSDRFSAERTGGSVSTLTIQRTQQEDSAVYLCASSLRQNEKLFFGSGTQLSVL.